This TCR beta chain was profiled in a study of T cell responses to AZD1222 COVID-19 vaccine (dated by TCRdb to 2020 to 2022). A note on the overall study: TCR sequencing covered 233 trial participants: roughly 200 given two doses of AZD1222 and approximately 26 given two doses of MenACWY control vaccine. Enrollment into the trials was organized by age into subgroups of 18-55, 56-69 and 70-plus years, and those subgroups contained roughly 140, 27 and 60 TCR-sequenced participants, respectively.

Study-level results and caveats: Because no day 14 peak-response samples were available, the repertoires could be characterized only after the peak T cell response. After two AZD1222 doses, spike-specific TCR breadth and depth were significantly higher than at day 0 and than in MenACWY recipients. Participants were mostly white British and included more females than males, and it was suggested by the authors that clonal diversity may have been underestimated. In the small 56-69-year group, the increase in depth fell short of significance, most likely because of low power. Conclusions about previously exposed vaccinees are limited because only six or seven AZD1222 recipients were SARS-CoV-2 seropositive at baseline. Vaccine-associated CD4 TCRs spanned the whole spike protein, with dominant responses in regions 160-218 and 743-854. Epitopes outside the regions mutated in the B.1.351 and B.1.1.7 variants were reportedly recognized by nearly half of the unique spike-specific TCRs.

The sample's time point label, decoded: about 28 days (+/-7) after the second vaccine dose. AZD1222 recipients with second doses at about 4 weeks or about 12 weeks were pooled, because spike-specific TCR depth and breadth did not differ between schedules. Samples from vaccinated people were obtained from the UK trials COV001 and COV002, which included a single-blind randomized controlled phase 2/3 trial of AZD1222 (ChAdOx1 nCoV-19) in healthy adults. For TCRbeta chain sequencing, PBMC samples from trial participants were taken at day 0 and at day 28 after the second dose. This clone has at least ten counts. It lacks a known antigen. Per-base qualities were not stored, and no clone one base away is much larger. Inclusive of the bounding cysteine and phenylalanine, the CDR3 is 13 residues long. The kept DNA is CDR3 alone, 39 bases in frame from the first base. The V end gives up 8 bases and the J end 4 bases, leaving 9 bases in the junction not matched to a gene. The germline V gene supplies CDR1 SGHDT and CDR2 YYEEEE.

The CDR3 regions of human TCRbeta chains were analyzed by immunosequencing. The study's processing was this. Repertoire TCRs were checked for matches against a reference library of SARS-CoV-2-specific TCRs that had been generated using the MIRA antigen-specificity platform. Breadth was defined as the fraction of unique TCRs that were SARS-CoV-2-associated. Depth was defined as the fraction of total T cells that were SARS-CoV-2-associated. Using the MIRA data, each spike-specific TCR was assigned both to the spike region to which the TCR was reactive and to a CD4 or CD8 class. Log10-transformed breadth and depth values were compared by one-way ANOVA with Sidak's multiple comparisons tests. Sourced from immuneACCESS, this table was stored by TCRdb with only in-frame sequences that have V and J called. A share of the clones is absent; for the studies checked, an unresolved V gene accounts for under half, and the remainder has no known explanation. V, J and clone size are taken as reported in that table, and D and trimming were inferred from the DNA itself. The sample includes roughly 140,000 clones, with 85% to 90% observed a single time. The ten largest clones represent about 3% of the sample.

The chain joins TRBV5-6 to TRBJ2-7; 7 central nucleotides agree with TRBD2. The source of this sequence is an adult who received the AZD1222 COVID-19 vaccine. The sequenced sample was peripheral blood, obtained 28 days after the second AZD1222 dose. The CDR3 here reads CASTVAGLYEQYF. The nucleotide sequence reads TGTGCCAGTACCGTAGCGGGCTTATACGAGCAGTACTTC.